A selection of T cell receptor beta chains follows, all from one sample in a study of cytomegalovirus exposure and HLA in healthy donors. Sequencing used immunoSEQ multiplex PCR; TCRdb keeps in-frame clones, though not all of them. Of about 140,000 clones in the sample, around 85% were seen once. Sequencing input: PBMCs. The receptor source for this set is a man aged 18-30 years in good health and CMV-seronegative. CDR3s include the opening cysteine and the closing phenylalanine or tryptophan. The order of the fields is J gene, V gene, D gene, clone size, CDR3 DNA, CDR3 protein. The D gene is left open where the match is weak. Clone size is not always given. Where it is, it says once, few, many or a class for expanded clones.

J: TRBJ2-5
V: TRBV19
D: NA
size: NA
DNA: TGTGCCAGTAGTAACGTACTACAAGAGACCCAGTACTTC
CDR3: CASSNVLQETQYF

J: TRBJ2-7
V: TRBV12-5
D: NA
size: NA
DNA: TGTGCTAGTGGTGCGGACACCGCTCTTATCTACGAGCAGTACTTC
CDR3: CASGADTALIYEQYF

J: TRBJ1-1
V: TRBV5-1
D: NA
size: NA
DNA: TGCGCCAGCAGCTTGGCCACGGGTACCACTGAAGCTTTCTTT
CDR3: CASSLATGTTEAFF

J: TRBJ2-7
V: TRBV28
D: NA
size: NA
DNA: TGTGTTTCCGGGACACCCAATTCCTACGAGCAGTACTTC
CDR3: CVSGTPNSYEQYF

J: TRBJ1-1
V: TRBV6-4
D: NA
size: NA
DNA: TGTGCCAGCAGTGAGAGAGGGCGCACTGAAGCTTTCTTT
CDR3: CASSERGRTEAFF

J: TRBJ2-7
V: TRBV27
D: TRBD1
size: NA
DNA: TGTGCCAGCAGTTTCACCGGGACAGGGACCGAGCAGTACTTC
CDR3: CASSFTGTGTEQYF

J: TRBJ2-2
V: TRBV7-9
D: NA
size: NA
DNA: TGTGCCAGCACTTTGGTCCGGTCGGGGGAGCTGTTTTTT
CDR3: CASTLVRSGELFF

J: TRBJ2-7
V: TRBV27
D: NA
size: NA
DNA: TGTGCCAGCAGTGGAACAGGGAGATGGTACGAGCAGTACTTC
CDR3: CASSGTGRWYEQYF

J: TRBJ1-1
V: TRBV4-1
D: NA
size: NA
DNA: TGCGCCAGCAGCCTCGTTCCGGCCGTGAGGAGGAACACTGAAGCTTTCTTT
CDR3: CASSLVPAVRRNTEAFF

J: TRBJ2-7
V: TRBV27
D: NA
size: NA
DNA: TGTGCCAGCAGTTTCCTGGCAGGGCGGGGAGACGAGCAGTACTTC
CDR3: CASSFLAGRGDEQYF

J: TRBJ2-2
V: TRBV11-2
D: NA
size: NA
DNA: TGTGCCAGCAGACCCATCGCCGCCAGGGCCGGCGGGGAGCTGTTTTTT
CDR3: CASRPIAARAGGELFF

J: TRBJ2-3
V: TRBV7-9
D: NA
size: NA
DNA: TGTGCCAGCAGCTTAGTCCGGGGTAGCACAGATACGCAGTATTTT
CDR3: CASSLVRGSTDTQYF

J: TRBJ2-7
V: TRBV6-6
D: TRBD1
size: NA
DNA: TGTGCCAGCAGTTGGGACAGGGGGTACGAGCAGTACTTC
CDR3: CASSWDRGYEQYF

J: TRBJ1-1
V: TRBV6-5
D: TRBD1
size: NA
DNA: TGTGCCAGCAGTTACGGACAGGGGGCGGCTGAAGCTTTCTTT
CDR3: CASSYGQGAAEAFF

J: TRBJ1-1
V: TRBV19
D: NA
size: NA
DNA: TGTGCCAGTAGTATAAGATTACTGACAGGAACCATGAACACTGAAGCTTTCTTT
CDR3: CASSIRLLTGTMNTEAFF

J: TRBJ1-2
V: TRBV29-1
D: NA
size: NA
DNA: TGCAGCGTTGAAGACAGAAGTGGCTACACCTTC
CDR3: CSVEDRSGYTF

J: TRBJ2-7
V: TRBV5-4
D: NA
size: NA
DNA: TGTGCCAGCAGCTTGGGGCCACGGGGAATAGATTACGAGCAGTACTTC
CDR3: CASSLGPRGIDYEQYF

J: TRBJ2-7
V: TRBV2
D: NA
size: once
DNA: TGTGCCAGCAGTGAGGACACAGGGTACATCTACGAGCAGTACTTC
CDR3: CASSEDTGYIYEQYF

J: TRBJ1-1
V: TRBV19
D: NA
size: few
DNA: TGTGCCAGTAGTATAGTGCGGACAGTTAACACTGAAGCTTTCTTT
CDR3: CASSIVRTVNTEAFF

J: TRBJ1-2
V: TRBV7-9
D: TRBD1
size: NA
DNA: TGTGCCAGCAGCTTAGCCGGGACAGGGTTCGGCTACACCTTC
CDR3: CASSLAGTGFGYTF

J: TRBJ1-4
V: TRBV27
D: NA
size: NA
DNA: TGTGCCAGCAGTTTGACGGGACATGGGGGTGAAAAACTGTTTTTT
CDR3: CASSLTGHGGEKLFF

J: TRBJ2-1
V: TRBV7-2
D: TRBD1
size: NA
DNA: TGTGCCAGCAGCCTTAACAGGGGGCGCTACAATGAGCAGTTCTTC
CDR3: CASSLNRGRYNEQFF

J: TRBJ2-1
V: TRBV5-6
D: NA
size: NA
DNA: TGTGCCAGCAGCGCCCGGGGTGAGCAGTTCTTC
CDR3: CASSARGEQFF

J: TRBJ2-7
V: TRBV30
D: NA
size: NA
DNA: TGTGCCTGCGGCGGGCAGAGTATAAGGGAGCAGTACTTC
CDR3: CACGGQSIREQYF

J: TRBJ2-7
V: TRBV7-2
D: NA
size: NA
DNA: TGTGCCAGCAGCTTAGATCCCTCTAGCGCTAGGGACGAGCAGTACTTC
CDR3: CASSLDPSSARDEQYF

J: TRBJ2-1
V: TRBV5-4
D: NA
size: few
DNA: TGTGCCAGCAGCTTGGCCGGGGCTAGCGCCTACAATGAGCAGTTCTTC
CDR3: CASSLAGASAYNEQFF

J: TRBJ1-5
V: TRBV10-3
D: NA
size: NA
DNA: TGTGCCACCCAGGGAAGCCCTAGCAATCAGCCCCAGCATTTT
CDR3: CATQGSPSNQPQHF

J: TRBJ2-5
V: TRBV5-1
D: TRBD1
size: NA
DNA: TGCGCCAGCAGCCACCTACCGGGACAGATACAAGAGAACCAGTACTTC
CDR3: CASSHLPGQIQENQYF

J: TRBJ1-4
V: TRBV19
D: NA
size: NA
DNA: TGTGCCAGTAGGGGCGCGGGCAGTGGTAGTGAAAAACTGTTTTTT
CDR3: CASRGAGSGSEKLFF

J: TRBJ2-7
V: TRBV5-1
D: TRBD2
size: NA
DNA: TGCGCCAGCAGCTTGGGCTCGCTTGGGGGGGGCGAGCAGTACTTC
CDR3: CASSLGSLGGGEQYF

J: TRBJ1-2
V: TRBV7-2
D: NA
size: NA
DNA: TGTGCCAGCAGCTATCCCTTCGGGGGGCCCTATGGCTACACCTTC
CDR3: CASSYPFGGPYGYTF

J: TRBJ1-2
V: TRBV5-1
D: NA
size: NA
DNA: TGCGCCAGCAGCTTGGGGCAGGGTCGCTATGGCTACACCTTC
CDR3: CASSLGQGRYGYTF

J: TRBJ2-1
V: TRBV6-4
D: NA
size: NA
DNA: TGTGCCTCAGCAGACGAGGCTAGCTCCTACAATGAGCAGTTCTTC
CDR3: CASADEASSYNEQFF